Listed here are 13 T cell receptor beta chains from one sample, sequenced in a study of vaccination and CD4 T cells after COVID-19. Treatment specified: roughly ten-day PBMC culture with coronavirus spike peptide pools or control peptides (ViraFEST assay). The Oncomine TCR Beta short-read assay was applied to DNA of cultured CD4+ T cells. TCRdb re-analysed the PCR reads in MiXCR, keeping a single row per CDR3 protein. This table has just over 15,000 distinct CDR3 sequences, more than 65% appearing once. Their recognized antigens are unknown. Material: CD4+ T cells from blood, cultured in vitro. The receptors originated from a human donor who had recovered from COVID-19.

This clonotype has just a few counts. The genes are TRBV6-1 and TRBJ2-1; D gene unclear. Trimming took 4 bases from V and 2 from J, leaving 15 bases between them. Germline CDR1 and CDR2: MNHNS and SASEGT. The CDR3 loop spans 16 amino acids. The CDR3 reads CASSGRPLIPYNEQFF. The CDR3 region has the DNA TGTGCCAGCAGTGGCAGACCCCTCATTCCCTACAATGAGCAGTTCTTC.

This clonotype was seen only a few times. The V gene is TRBV2, the J gene TRBJ2-7; 7 bases are a match to TRBD2. The CDR3 covers 13 residues. Germline CDR1 SNHLY, CDR2 FYNNEI. V shed 3 bases, J shed 4 bases, and the junction held 3 bases outside the gene matches. CDR3 sequence (DNA): TGTGCCAGCAGTGAGGATAGCGGGTACGAGCAGTACTTC. This encodes CASSEDSGYEQYF.

The rearrangement uses TRBV27 and TRBJ1-5; D gene unclear. V lost 5 bases and J lost 6, with 11 bases in between. The CDR3 runs 13 residues. The V gene's germline CDR1 is MNHEY and CDR2 SMNVEV (reference sequence). The CDR3 bases are TGTGCCAGCAGTCAACAGCGGGGTCAGCCCCAGCATTTT. It encodes CASSQQRGQPQHF.

This clonotype was found a few times. CDR3 region: CASSKEADRTKNIQYF. The DNA for the CDR3 is TGTGCCAGCAGCAAAGAGGCGGACAGAACTAAAAACATTCAGTACTTC. J is TRBJ2-4 and V is TRBV21-1; TRBD1, the table's D call, was not compared with the DNA. TRBV21-1 is reported as a pseudogene. The CDR3 spans 16 residues.

This chain joins TRBV6-5 and TRBJ1-2; TRBD1 matches 9 bases. The germline V gene has CDR1 MNHEY and CDR2 SVGAGI. The CDR3 length is 14 residues. J gave up 7 bases and V 0 bases, and 3 bases lay outside the gene matches. The CDR3 DNA reads TGTGCCAGCAGTTACTCGGGACAGGGTGGTGGCTACACCTTC. Its translation: CASSYSGQGGGYTF.

Points on this clonotype: This may be a read error: a much more frequent sequence differs by one nucleotide. The chain has TRBV4-2 and TRBJ2-7; D unclear. The CDR3 consists of 12 residues. V was cut by 1 base and J by 9 bases, with 10 bases left in between. Germline lookup yields CDR1 LGHNA and CDR2 YNFKEQ. The CDR3 DNA reads as TGTGCCAGCAGCCAAGGTGATGACGGGCAGTACTTC. Protein: CASSQGDDGQYF.

The CDR3 region is CSATVPGQGPGHF. The CDR3 coding sequence is TGCAGTGCGACAGTCCCGGGACAGGGGCCGGGGCATTTT. The chain has TRBV20-1 and TRBJ1-5; 10 positions agree with TRBD1. The CDR3 covers 13 residues. The trim removed 6 bases at V and 15 bases at J, leaving 14 bases unmatched. The V gene's germline CDR1 is DFQATT and CDR2 SNEGSKA (reference sequence).

This clonotype was counted once. The rearrangement joins TRBV5-6 to TRBJ2-7, with a tentative D call TRBD1 (7 bases). The CDR3 is made up of 15 amino acids. The germline V and J ends were trimmed by 2 bases and 0 bases, with 12 bases remaining between them. From germline, CDR1 is SGHDT and CDR2 YYEEEE. The CDR3 nucleotides read TGTGCCAGCAGCTTCCGCAGGGGGGTCTCCTACGAGCAGTACTTC. Protein sequence: CASSFRRGVSYEQYF. Filled out from reference TRBV5-6 and TRBJ2-7, the complete variable domain reads DAGVTQSPTHLIKTRGQQVTLRCSPKSGHDTVSWYQQALGQGPQFIFQYYEEEERQRGNFPDRFSGHQFPNYSSELNVNALLLGDSALYLCASSFRRGVSYEQYFGPGTRLTVT.

This clonotype came up a few times. The chain carries TRBV20-1 and TRBJ2-3, with 10 bases identical to TRBD1. The V segment lost 4 bases and the J segment 5 bases; nucleotides outside the gene matches: 9. Germline V lookup: CDR1 DFQATT, CDR2 SNEGSKA (reference sequence). This CDR3 comprises 15 residues. The chain's CDR3 is CSAIDRGRSIDTQYF. CDR3 bases: TGCAGTGCTATCGACAGGGGGCGAAGTATAGATACGCAGTATTTT.

The chain couples TRBV7-2 to TRBJ2-7; 9 bases align to TRBD2. The junction had 9 bases not matched to a gene; V was cut back by 4 bases and J by 2 bases. Germline values: CDR1 SGHTA, CDR2 FQGNSA. The CDR3 extends over 16 amino acids. This CDR3 reads CASSSAASGTPYEQYF. The CDR3 DNA reads as TGTGCCAGCAGCTCAGCGGCTAGCGGGACCCCCTACGAGCAGTACTTC.

J is TRBJ1-2 and V is TRBV6-5, with 7 nucleotides matching TRBD1. The CDR3 is 17 residues long. Germline CDR1 is MNHEY and CDR2 is SVGAGI. V lost 0 bases to trimming and J lost 3 bases; unmatched junction nucleotides: 10. The CDR3 here is CASSYSIREGADYGYTF. The CDR3 DNA reads TGTGCCAGCAGTTACTCCATCAGGGAGGGGGCGGACTATGGCTACACCTTC.

The V call is TRBV24-1, the J call TRBJ2-7, with D perhaps matching TRBD1 or TRBD2 (5 bases each). The CDR3 has 15 residues. CDR1 is KGHDR, CDR2 SFDVKD, per germline. The V end lost 4 bases, the J end lost 2 bases, and 14 bases lay between the germline ends. This chain's CDR3 is CATSDPHGAAYEQYF. The CDR3 bases are TGTGCCACCAGTGACCCCCACGGGGCGGCCTACGAGCAGTACTTC.

A single count supports this clonotype. The rearrangement uses TRBV6-2 or TRBV6-3 and TRBJ2-5; unclear D gene. The CDR3 length is 12 residues. Germline values: CDR1 MNHEY, CDR2 SVGEGT. V dropped 3 bases and J dropped 7 bases, with 9 bases sitting between them. CDR3 in amino acids: CASSYLWGTQYF. For the CDR3, the DNA is TGTGCCAGCAGTTATCTTTGGGGGACCCAGTACTTC.